A selection of T cell receptor beta chains follows, all from one sample in a study of blood T cell repertoires in COVID-19. The repertoire was sequenced with immunoSEQ multiplex PCR; TCRdb's copy has only in-frame clones and lacks some. Among about 98,000 clones listed, 82% were seen once. Input material: peripheral blood. Every receptor here comes from an elderly man with acute or convalescent COVID-19. CDR3s include the opening cysteine and the closing phenylalanine or tryptophan. A D gene is named only where the DNA matches it firmly. Only some rows state a clone size, as once, few, many or a class for expanded clones.

CDR3 DNA,CDR3 protein,V gene,J gene,clone size,D gene
TGCGCCAGCAGCCCTGACAGGTCCCGTGGCACTGAAGCTTTCTTT,CASSPDRSRGTEAFF,TRBV4-1,TRBJ1-1,few,-
TGTGCCAGCAGTTGGGGGACAGGGTCCTACGAGCAGTACTTC,CASSWGTGSYEQYF,TRBV6-2/TRBV6-3,TRBJ2-7,-,TRBD1
TGTGCCAGCAGCCCCCGTACAGGGTTAACCGAAAAACTGTTTTTT,CASSPRTGLTEKLFF,TRBV11-2,TRBJ1-4,-,-
TGTGCCAGCAGCTATATGGGGGCAGCTCGGGGAGAGACCCAGTACTTC,CASSYMGAARGETQYF,TRBV7-2,TRBJ2-5,-,-
TGTGCCAGCAGCGTAGGGGTAGCGGGAGCAGAGAATGAGCAGTTCTTC,CASSVGVAGAENEQFF,TRBV9,TRBJ2-1,-,TRBD2
TGCGCCAGCAGCTTGGTAATGGTCGGGACTAGGGGCGGGGAGCAGTACTTC,CASSLVMVGTRGGEQYF,TRBV5-1,TRBJ2-7,-,TRBD2
TGTGCCAGCTCACCACGAGCGGGGGGGAACAATGAGCAGTTCTTC,CASSPRAGGNNEQFF,TRBV18,TRBJ2-1,few,TRBD2
TGTGCCAGCAGCCAACGCTATGGGGCCTCCTACGAGCAGTACTTC,CASSQRYGASYEQYF,TRBV3-1/TRBV3-2,TRBJ2-7,once,-
TGTGCCAGCTCACCTTCAGGGGTAGGGGGCAATCAGCCCCAGCATTTT,CASSPSGVGGNQPQHF,TRBV18,TRBJ1-5,-,-
TGCAGCGTTGAAGGACAGGGTTCGAACACTGAAGCTTTCTTT,CSVEGQGSNTEAFF,TRBV29-1,TRBJ1-1,-,TRBD1
TGTGCCAGCAGCTCCGCGCCCACAGGGGCTGGAAACACCATATATTTT,CASSSAPTGAGNTIYF,TRBV7-2,TRBJ1-3,once,TRBD1
TGTGCCAGCAGCACAGGACTAGGAGTACAAGTAGATACGCAGTATTTT,CASSTGLGVQVDTQYF,TRBV13,TRBJ2-3,-,TRBD2
TGTGCCAGTAGTCTTTCTCAGGGGGCGGGAGGCAATCAGCCCCAGCATTTT,CASSLSQGAGGNQPQHF,TRBV19,TRBJ1-5,once,TRBD1
TGTGCCAGTAGTCGAGGAGCGGGACAAAACAATGAGCAGTTCTTC,CASSRGAGQNNEQFF,TRBV19,TRBJ2-1,few,-
TGTGCCAGCAGCGATTCCGGGACTAGCGGGCCCCAAGAGACCCAGTACTTC,CASSDSGTSGPQETQYF,TRBV9,TRBJ2-5,-,TRBD2
TGTGCCAGAAGCTATTCAGTACAAGAGACCCAGTACTTC,CARSYSVQETQYF,TRBV7-5,TRBJ2-5,-,-
TGTGCCAGCAGCCCAGGGTTGGGAAACTATGGCTACACCTTC,CASSPGLGNYGYTF,TRBV5-4,TRBJ1-2,-,-
TGCGCCAGCAGCTACGGACAGGGGGCGGACGAGCAGTACTTC,CASSYGQGADEQYF,TRBV5-1,TRBJ2-7,-,TRBD1
TGTGCCAGCAGCTTTGTGGGGGGACAGACCTACACCTTC,CASSFVGGQTYTF,TRBV5-4,TRBJ1-2,-,TRBD1
TGTGCCAGCAGTGGAGGCTCGGGCAGGGGTACCTACGAGCAGTACTTC,CASSGGSGRGTYEQYF,TRBV2,TRBJ2-7,many,-
TGTGCCTGGAGAAGTCCCCATCCTAATAGCAATCAGCCCCAGCATTTT,CAWRSPHPNSNQPQHF,TRBV30,TRBJ1-5,-,-
TGTGCCAGCAAGGGGTCCATGTCTTGGAATTCACCCCTCCACTTT,CASKGSMSWNSPLHF,TRBV2,TRBJ1-6,-,-
TGTGCCAGCAGTGCCGGGACAGGGAGTTATGGCTACACCTTC,CASSAGTGSYGYTF,TRBV2,TRBJ1-2,-,TRBD1
TGTGCCATCAGTGAGGATCCAGGGGGCTACAATGAGCAGTTCTTC,CAISEDPGGYNEQFF,TRBV10-3,TRBJ2-1,-,TRBD1
TGCGCCAGCAGCCAAGAGGCGTGGTTGGAGGAGCAGTTCTTC,CASSQEAWLEEQFF,TRBV4-3,TRBJ2-1,-,-
TGTGCCAGCAGCTTAGGGTCTGGGACAGGGCTGATTGAAGCTTTCTTT,CASSLGSGTGLIEAFF,TRBV7-9,TRBJ1-1,-,TRBD1
TGTGCCAGCGCCGGGGGCTATGGCTACACCTTC,CASAGGYGYTF,TRBV2,TRBJ1-2,few,-
TGTGCCAGCAGGGCTAGCGGGGGGGAGTACAATGAGCAGTTCTTC,CASRASGGEYNEQFF,TRBV6-1,TRBJ2-1,-,TRBD2
TGCGCCAGCAGCCGCGAACTAGCGGGAGGCTTGGATACGCAGTATTTT,CASSRELAGGLDTQYF,TRBV5-1,TRBJ2-3,-,TRBD2
TGTGCCATCAGTGGAAACACGGGGAAAAGCTATGGCTACACCTTC,CAISGNTGKSYGYTF,TRBV10-3,TRBJ1-2,-,-
TGTGCCAGCTCACAGAACGTGGAGGGCTACACCTTC,CASSQNVEGYTF,TRBV18,TRBJ1-2,-,-
TGTGCCAGCAGCTTGTACTACGGTACAGATACGCAGTATTTT,CASSLYYGTDTQYF,TRBV5-6,TRBJ2-3,-,-
TGTGCCAGCTCGCCCATCTCGGGTCCCGGGGAGCTGTTTTTT,CASSPISGPGELFF,TRBV18,TRBJ2-2,-,-
TGTGCCAGCAGCTTCTCGAGTACCGGGGCCAACGTCCTGACTTTC,CASSFSSTGANVLTF,TRBV7-2,TRBJ2-6,few,-
TGTGCCAGCAGTTTAACAGGAAAGAACACTGAAGCTTTCTTT,CASSLTGKNTEAFF,TRBV28,TRBJ1-1,-,-
TGTGCCAGCAATAGAAGGGGCTCCTACGAGCAGTACTTC,CASNRRGSYEQYF,TRBV2,TRBJ2-7,-,-
TGTGCCAGCAGCTCCCAGGGATTTGGTGGCTACACCTTC,CASSSQGFGGYTF,TRBV11-2,TRBJ1-2,many,-
TGTGCCAGTAATGGCGGACAGGGGGCCGCTCTCCATGGCTACACCTTC,CASNGGQGAALHGYTF,TRBV19,TRBJ1-2,-,TRBD1
TGTGCCAGCAGCTGGAGCCTTAGGACAGGGGGTTACGAGCAGTACTTC,CASSWSLRTGGYEQYF,TRBV11-2,TRBJ2-7,once,TRBD1
TGTGCCAGCAGACTCGGACTGCCAATGAACACTGAAGCTTTCTTT,CASRLGLPMNTEAFF,TRBV28,TRBJ1-1,-,-
TGTGCCAGCAGTTTACCAGGGGCAACTAATGAAAAACTGTTTTTT,CASSLPGATNEKLFF,TRBV28,TRBJ1-4,few,-
TGTGCCAGCAGTTACCCCTATCAGGGGCGGAACACTGAAGCTTTCTTT,CASSYPYQGRNTEAFF,TRBV6-2/TRBV6-3,TRBJ1-1,-,-
TGTGCCAGCAGCTTAGATCCGCGATTAGCGGGGGCCAAAAACATTCAGTACTTC,CASSLDPRLAGAKNIQYF,TRBV11-2,TRBJ2-4,-,TRBD2
TGTGCCAGCAGCTCAACCGGGACACTTTTTAATGAAAAACTGTTTTTT,CASSSTGTLFNEKLFF,TRBV7-2,TRBJ1-4,-,-
TGCGCCAGCAGCATCTCCGGGACAAACCTGGGGGGGATCGCCTATGGCTACACCTTC,CASSISGTNLGGIAYGYTF,TRBV5-1,TRBJ1-2,-,-
TGCGCCAGCAGCCCGGGGACAGGGAAACAGCCCCAGCATTTT,CASSPGTGKQPQHF,TRBV5-1,TRBJ1-5,-,TRBD1
TGTGCCAGCAGCCCCGGACTGCTGGGCGAGCAGTACTTC,CASSPGLLGEQYF,TRBV3-1/TRBV3-2,TRBJ2-7,once,-
TGTGCCAGCTCATTTGACAGGGGGACGAATTCACCCCTCCACTTT,CASSFDRGTNSPLHF,TRBV18,TRBJ1-6,-,TRBD1
TGTGCCACCAGCCTAGGGACAGGGGGGGACATTCAGTACTTC,CATSLGTGGDIQYF,TRBV15,TRBJ2-4,once,TRBD1
TGTGCCAGCAGCCCTAGCGGAGTTGGTTTCAATGAGCAGTTCTTC,CASSPSGVGFNEQFF,TRBV9,TRBJ2-1,-,TRBD2
TGTGCCACCAGCAGAGTCCCACTCTCCTACGAGCAGTACTTC,CATSRVPLSYEQYF,TRBV15,TRBJ2-7,many,-
TGCGCCAGCAGTGAGCACAGGGGGCCAACCGGGGAGCTGTTTTTT,CASSEHRGPTGELFF,TRBV10-1,TRBJ2-2,once,TRBD1
TGTGCCAGCAGCTTAGCAGGGTACACTGAAGCTTTCTTT,CASSLAGYTEAFF,TRBV11-3,TRBJ1-1,-,-
TGTGCCTGGAGTGCATTAATGCCGGGTTTCCCAAACATTCAGTACTTC,CAWSALMPGFPNIQYF,TRBV30,TRBJ2-4,-,-
TGTGCCAGCAGTTCCTTCGGGACAGGGGGTGAAAAACTGTTTTTT,CASSSFGTGGEKLFF,TRBV6-2/TRBV6-3,TRBJ1-4,few,TRBD1